One TCR beta chain is described in this entry. The antigen is unknown. Clones were sequenced by immunoSEQ multiplex PCR, and TCRdb holds only the in-frame ones, with some missing. Here the sample spans some 29,000 clones, around 72% being singletons. The data stem from a study of STAT5B mutations in CD4+ large granular lymphocyte leukemia. Study at large: Healthy donors showed HLA-associated enrichment of the CDR3 'QG' motif.

The CDR3 is made up of 16 amino acids. Trimming at V came to 7 bases and at J to 3 bases, leaving 6 bases not matched to a gene. Germline V lookup: CDR1 MDHEN, CDR2 SYDVKM. General study points: TRBV06-family usage was enriched in top patient clones (8/27) versus controls (2/35). Patient CD4-sorted repertoires stayed more clonal than healthy ones after leukemic-clone removal.

V and J are TRBV28 and TRBJ2-3; 14 bases map to TRBD2. This receptor was identified in a human donor in good health. The sample consisted of CD4+ T cells from blood buffy coats. The CDR3 region has the DNA TGTGCCAGCACCCTGACTAGCGGGAGGGGTACAGATACGCAGTATTTT. It encodes CASTLTSGRGTDTQYF.